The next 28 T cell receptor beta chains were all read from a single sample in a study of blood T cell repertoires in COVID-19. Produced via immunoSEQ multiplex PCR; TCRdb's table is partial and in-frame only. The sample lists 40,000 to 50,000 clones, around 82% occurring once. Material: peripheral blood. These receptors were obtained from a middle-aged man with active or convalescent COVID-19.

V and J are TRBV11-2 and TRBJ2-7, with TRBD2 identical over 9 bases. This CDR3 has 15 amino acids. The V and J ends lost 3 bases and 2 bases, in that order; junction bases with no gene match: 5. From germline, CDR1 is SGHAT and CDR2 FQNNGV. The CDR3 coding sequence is TGTGCCAGCAGCTTGTTCGGACTAGCGCCCTACGAGCAGTACTTC. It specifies CASSLFGLAPYEQYF.

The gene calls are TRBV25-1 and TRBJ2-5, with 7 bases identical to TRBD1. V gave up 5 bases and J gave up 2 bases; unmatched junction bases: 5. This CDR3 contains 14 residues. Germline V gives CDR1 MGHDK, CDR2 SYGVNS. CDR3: CASSTPGQQETQYF. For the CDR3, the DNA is TGTGCCAGCAGTACCCCGGGACAGCAAGAGACCCAGTACTTC.

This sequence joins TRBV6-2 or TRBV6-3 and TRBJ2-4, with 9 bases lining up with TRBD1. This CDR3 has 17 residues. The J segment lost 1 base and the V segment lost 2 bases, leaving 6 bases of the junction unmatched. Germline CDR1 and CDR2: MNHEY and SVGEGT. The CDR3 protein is CASSYVSGTGAKNIQYF. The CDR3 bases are TGTGCCAGCAGTTACGTTTCCGGGACAGGGGCCAAAAACATTCAGTACTTC.

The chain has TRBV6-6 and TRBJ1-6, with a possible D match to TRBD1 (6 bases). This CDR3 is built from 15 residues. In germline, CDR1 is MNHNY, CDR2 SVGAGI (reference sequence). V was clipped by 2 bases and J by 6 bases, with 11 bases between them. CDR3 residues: CASSYAGARNSPLHF. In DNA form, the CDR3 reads TGTGCCAGCAGTTACGCGGGGGCGCGTAATTCACCCCTCCACTTT.

CDR3 in DNA: TGTGCCAGCAGCTTGGCGGGACATTCCTACGAGCAGTACTTC. The encoded protein is CASSLAGHSYEQYF. V is TRBV5-4 and J is TRBJ2-7, with D possibly TRBD1 on 6 matching bases. This CDR3 has 14 residues. CDR1 is SGHNT, CDR2 YYREEE, per germline (reference sequence). Trimming stripped 0 bases from V and 1 base from J, with 8 bases between. Variable domain in full (rest from reference TRBV5-4 and TRBJ2-7): ETGVTQSPTHLIKTRGQQVTLRCSSQSGHNTVSWYQQALGQGPQFIFQYYREEENGRGNFPPRFSGLQFPNYSSELNVNALELDDSALYLCASSLAGHSYEQYFGPGTRLTVT.

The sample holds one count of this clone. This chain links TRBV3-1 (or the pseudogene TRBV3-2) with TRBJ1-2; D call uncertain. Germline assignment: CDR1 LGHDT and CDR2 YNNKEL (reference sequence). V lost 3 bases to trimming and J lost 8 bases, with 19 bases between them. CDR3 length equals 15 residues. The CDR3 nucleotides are TGTGCCAGCAGCCATTTTCGGGTCCCTAAGAGCGGCTACACCTTC. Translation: CASSHFRVPKSGYTF.

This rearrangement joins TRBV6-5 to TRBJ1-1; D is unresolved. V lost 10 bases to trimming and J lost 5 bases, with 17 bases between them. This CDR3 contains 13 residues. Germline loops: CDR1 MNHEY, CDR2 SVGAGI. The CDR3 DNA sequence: TGTGCCACCGAGGAAGGATCGGGGACTGAAGCTTTCTTT. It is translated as CATEEGSGTEAFF.

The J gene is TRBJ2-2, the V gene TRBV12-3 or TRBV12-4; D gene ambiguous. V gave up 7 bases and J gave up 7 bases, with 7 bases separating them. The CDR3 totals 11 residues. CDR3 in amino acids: CASNRFGELFF. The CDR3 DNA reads TGTGCCAGCAATCGGTTCGGGGAGCTGTTTTTT.

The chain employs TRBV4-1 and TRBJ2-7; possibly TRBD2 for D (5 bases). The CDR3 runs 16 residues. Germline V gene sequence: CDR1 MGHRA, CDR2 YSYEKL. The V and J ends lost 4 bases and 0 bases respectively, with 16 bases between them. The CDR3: CASSPDFPLSSYEQYF. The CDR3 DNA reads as TGCGCCAGCAGCCCGGACTTCCCCCTAAGCTCCTACGAGCAGTACTTC.

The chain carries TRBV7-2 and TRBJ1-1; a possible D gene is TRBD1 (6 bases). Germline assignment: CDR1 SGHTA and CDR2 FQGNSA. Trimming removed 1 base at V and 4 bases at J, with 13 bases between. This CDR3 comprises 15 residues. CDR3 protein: CASSLEAGRGTEAFF. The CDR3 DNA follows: TGTGCCAGCAGCTTAGAGGCAGGCAGGGGCACTGAAGCTTTCTTT.

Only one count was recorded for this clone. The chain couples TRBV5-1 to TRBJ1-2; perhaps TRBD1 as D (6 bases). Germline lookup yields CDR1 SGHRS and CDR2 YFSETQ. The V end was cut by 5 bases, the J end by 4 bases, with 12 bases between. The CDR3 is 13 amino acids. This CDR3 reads CASSNREGYGYTF. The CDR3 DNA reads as TGCGCCAGCAGTAACAGGGAGGGCTATGGCTACACCTTC.

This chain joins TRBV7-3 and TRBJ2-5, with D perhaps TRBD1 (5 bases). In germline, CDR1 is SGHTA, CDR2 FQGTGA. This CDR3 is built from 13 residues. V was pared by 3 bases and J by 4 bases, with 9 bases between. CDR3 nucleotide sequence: TGTGCCAGCAGCTTTGCAGGGTCAGAGACCCAGTACTTC. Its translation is CASSFAGSETQYF.

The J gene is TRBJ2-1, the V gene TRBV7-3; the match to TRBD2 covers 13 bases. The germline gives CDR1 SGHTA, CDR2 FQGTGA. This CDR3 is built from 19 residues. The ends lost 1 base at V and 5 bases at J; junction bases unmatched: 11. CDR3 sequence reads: CASSLRASRLAGGHNEQFF. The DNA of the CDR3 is TGTGCCAGCAGCTTAAGGGCCTCTAGACTAGCGGGAGGCCACAATGAGCAGTTCTTC. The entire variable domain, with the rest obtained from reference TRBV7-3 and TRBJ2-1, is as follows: GAGVSQTPSNKVTEKGKYVELRCDPISGHTALYWYRQSLGQGPEFLIYFQGTGAADDSGLPNDRFFAVRPEGSVSTLKIQRTERGDSAVYLCASSLRASRLAGGHNEQFFGPGTRLTVL.

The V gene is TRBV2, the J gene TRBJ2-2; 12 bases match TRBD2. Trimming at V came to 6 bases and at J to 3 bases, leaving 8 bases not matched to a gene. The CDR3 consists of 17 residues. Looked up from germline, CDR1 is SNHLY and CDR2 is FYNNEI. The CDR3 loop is CASRGLAGGPHTGELFF. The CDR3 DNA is TGTGCCAGCAGAGGCCTAGCGGGAGGGCCTCACACCGGGGAGCTGTTTTTT.

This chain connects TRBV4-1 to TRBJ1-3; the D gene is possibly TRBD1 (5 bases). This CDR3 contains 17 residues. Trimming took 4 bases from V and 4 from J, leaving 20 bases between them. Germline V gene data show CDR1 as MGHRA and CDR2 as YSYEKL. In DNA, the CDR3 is TGCGCCAGCAGCCGTCAAGGCCTCGTGACAGCCGGAAACACCATATATTTT. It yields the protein CASSRQGLVTAGNTIYF.

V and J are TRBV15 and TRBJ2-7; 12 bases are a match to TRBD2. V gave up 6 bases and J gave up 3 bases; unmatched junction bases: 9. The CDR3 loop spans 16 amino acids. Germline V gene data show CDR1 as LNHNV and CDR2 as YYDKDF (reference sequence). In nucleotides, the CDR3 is TGTGCCACCAGGGGACTAGCGGGCGACGTGGGCTACGAGCAGTACTTC. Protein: CATRGLAGDVGYEQYF.

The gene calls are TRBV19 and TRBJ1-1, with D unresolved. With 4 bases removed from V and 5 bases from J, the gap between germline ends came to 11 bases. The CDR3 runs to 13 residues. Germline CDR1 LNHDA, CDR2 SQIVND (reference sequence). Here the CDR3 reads CASSTDSRTEAFF. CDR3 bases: TGTGCCAGTAGTACAGATTCCCGGACTGAAGCTTTCTTT.

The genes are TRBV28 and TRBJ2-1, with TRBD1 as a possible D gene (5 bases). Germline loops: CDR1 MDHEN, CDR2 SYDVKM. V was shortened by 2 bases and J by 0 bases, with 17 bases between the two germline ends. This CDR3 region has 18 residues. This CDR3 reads CASSLGQGSKSSYNEQFF. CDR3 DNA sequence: TGTGCCAGCAGTTTAGGGCAGGGCAGTAAGAGCTCCTACAATGAGCAGTTCTTC.

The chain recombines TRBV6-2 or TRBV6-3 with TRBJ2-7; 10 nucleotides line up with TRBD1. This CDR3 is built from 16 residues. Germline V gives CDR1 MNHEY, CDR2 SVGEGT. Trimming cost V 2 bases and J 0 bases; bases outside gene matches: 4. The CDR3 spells CASSYGGQGNSYEQYF. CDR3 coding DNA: TGTGCCAGCAGTTACGGGGGACAGGGGAACTCCTACGAGCAGTACTTC.

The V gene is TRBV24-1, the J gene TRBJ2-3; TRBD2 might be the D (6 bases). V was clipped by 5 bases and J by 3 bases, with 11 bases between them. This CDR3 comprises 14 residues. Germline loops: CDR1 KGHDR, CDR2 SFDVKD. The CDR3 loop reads CATSGAGRTDTQYF. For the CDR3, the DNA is TGTGCCACCAGTGGGGCAGGGAGGACAGATACGCAGTATTTT.

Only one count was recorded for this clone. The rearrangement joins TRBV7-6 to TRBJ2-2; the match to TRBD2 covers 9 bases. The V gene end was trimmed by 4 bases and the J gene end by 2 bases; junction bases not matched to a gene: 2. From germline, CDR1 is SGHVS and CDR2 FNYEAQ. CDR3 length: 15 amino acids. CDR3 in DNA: TGTGCCAGCAGCTCGGGACTAGCCAACACCGGGGAGCTGTTTTTT. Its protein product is CASSSGLANTGELFF.

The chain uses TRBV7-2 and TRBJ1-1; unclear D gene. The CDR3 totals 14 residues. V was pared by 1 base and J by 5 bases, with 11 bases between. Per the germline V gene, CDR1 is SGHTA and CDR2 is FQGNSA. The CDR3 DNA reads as TGTGCCAGCAGCTTAGTGCCCGGGGTTACTGAAGCTTTCTTT. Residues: CASSLVPGVTEAFF. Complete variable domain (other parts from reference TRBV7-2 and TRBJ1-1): GAGVSQSPSNKVTEKGKDVELRCDPISGHTALYWYRQSLGQGLEFLIYFQGNSAPDKSGLPSDRFSAERTGGSVSTLTIQRTQQEDSAVYLCASSLVPGVTEAFFGQGTRLTVV.

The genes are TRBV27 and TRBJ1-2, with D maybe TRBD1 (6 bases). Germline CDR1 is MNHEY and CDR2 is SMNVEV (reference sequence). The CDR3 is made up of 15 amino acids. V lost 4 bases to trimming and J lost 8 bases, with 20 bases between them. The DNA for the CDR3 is TGTGCCAGCAGTTCTCAAAGCCCAGGGGCAGGAGGCTACACCTTC. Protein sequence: CASSSQSPGAGGYTF.

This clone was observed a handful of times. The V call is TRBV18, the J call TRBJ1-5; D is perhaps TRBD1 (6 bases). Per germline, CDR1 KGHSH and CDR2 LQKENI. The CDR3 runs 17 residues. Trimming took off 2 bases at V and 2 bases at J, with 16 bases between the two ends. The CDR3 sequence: CASSPKDATGGNQPQHF. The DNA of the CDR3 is TGTGCCAGCTCACCAAAAGACGCGACAGGCGGCAATCAGCCCCAGCATTTT.

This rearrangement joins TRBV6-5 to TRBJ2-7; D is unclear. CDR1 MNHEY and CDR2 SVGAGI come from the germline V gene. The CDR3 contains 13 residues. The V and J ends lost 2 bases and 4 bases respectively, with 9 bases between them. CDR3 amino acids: CASSYTRTYEQYF. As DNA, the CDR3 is TGTGCCAGCAGTTACACAAGAACATACGAGCAGTACTTC.

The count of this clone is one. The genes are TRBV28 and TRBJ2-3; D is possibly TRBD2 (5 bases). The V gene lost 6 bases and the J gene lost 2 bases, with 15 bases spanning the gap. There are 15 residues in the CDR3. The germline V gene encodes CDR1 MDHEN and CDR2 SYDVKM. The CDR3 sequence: CASSKVVSDTDTQYF. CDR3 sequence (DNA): TGTGCCAGCAGCAAGGTTGTTAGCGACACAGATACGCAGTATTTT.

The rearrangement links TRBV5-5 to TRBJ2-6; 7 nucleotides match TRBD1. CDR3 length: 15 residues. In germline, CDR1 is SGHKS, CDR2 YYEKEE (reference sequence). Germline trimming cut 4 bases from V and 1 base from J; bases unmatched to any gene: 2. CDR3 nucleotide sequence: TGTGCCAGCAGCAAACAGGGGTCTGGGGCCAACGTCCTGACTTTC. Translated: CASSKQGSGANVLTF.

This chain's CDR3 is CASSPGLSYNEQFF. In nucleotides, the CDR3 is TGTGCCAGCAGTCCGGGACTGAGCTACAATGAGCAGTTCTTC. The chain is built from TRBV7-8 and TRBJ2-1; possibly TRBD2 for D (6 bases). CDR1 is SGHVS, CDR2 FQNEAQ, per germline. Trimming shortened V by 6 bases and J by 3 bases, and 12 bases separated the two germline ends. The CDR3 runs to 14 residues.